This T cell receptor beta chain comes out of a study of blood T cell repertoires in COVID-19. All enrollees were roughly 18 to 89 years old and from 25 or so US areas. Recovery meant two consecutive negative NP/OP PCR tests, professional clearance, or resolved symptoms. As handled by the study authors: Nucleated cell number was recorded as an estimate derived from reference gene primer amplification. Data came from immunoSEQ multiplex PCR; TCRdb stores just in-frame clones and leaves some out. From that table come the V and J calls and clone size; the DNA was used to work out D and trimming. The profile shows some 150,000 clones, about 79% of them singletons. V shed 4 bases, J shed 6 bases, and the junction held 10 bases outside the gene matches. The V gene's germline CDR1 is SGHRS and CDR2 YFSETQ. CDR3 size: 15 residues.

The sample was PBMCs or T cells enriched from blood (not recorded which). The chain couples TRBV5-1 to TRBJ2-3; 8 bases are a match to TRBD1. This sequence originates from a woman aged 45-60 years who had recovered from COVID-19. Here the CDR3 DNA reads TGCGCCAGCAGCCTATTTACAGGGGGGCAGGATACGCAGTATTTT. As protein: CASSLFTGGQDTQYF.